These 24 T cell receptor beta chains came from one sample sequenced in a study of technical replicates of blood from a few donors (dated by TCRdb to the late 2010s). Libraries were constructed by the immunoSEQ multiplex PCR assay. In its TCRdb copy, this immuneACCESS table keeps in-frame sequences only and misses some clones. Where compared with another copy, unresolved V genes explain less than half of these, and the others have no known cause. Recorded for this sample are about 56,000 clones; around 92% of them occurred a single time. 3.5% to 5.5% of the sample rests with the top ten. The sample consisted of PBMCs. These receptors were taken from a human donor in good health. Some clones in this sample may be carry-over from other donors' samples.

The CDR3 reads CASSRGTALYGYTF. CDR3 nucleotides: TGTGCCAGCAGCCGCGGGACAGCGTTATATGGCTACACCTTC. This chain links TRBV28 with TRBJ1-2; TRBD1 agrees at 7 bases. Germline V gene data show CDR1 as MDHEN and CDR2 as SYDVKM. The CDR3 runs 14 residues. Trimming took 6 bases from V and 5 from J; bases not matched to a gene: 9.

The chain carries TRBV7-9 and TRBJ1-5; D is perhaps TRBD1 (6 bases). The germline V gene has CDR1 SEHNR and CDR2 FQNEAQ (reference sequence). Trimming pared 5 bases from V and 3 bases from J, leaving 14 bases between. This CDR3 comprises 15 residues. The CDR3 loop reads CASSPTGFDNQPQHF. The CDR3 DNA reads as TGTGCCAGCAGCCCTACAGGGTTTGACAATCAGCCCCAGCATTTT.

In nucleotides, the CDR3 is TGTGCCACCCGGACTAGCGGGGGGGAGAACATTCAGTACTTC. It specifies CATRTSGGENIQYF. V and J are TRBV10-3 and TRBJ2-4; 15 bases are a match to TRBD2. The CDR3 sequence is 14 residues long. Germline loops: CDR1 ENHRY, CDR2 SYGVKD. The ends lost 10 bases at V and 7 bases at J; junction bases unmatched: 5.

The V call is TRBV2, the J call TRBJ1-5, with D maybe TRBD1 (6 bases). Between the trimmed V and J ends, which lost 6 bases and 4 bases, there was a span of 13 bases. CDR3 length equals 14 residues. Per the germline V gene, CDR1 is SNHLY and CDR2 is FYNNEI. The CDR3 region has the DNA TGTGCCAGCAGCCAGGGGTTGTGGAATCAGCCCCAGCATTTT. The encoded protein is CASSQGLWNQPQHF.

The chain recombines TRBV4-1 with TRBJ1-6; D not resolved. This CDR3 is 14 amino acids long. Germline V lookup: CDR1 MGHRA, CDR2 YSYEKL. V gave up 0 bases and J gave up 10 bases, with 10 bases separating them. As DNA, the CDR3 is TGCGCCAGCAGCCAAGAAAGGCAGGTATCACCCCTCCACTTT. Translated: CASSQERQVSPLHF.

The V gene is TRBV30, the J gene TRBJ2-5, with TRBD2 matching over 8 bases. The germline V gene has CDR1 GTSNPN and CDR2 SVGIG (reference sequence). The CDR3 length is 18 residues. J gave up 12 bases and V 7 bases, and 31 bases lay outside the gene matches. The CDR3, as DNA: TGTGCCTTCCCGCGGGGGGCATGCACGGTCCCCCGCTCCCCATCTAAGTACTTC. It specifies CAFPRGACTVPRSPSKYF.

The chain joins TRBV30 to TRBJ2-3, with D hard to call. CDR1 is GTSNPN, CDR2 SVGIG, per germline (reference sequence). The V end was cut by 5 bases, the J end by 6 bases, with 18 bases between. The CDR3 totals 14 residues. The CDR3, as DNA: TGTGCCTGGGACGGGTGGAGTCCACCGGATACGCAGTATTTT. This translates into CAWDGWSPPDTQYF. Full variable domain (remainder filled in from reference TRBV30 and TRBJ2-3): SQTIHQWPATLVQPVGSPLSLECTVEGTSNPNLYWYRQAAGRGLQLLFYSVGIGQISSEVPQNLSASRPQDRQFILSSKKLLLSDSGFYLCAWDGWSPPDTQYFGPGTRLTVL.

The V call is TRBV27, the J call TRBJ1-3; D call uncertain. In germline, CDR1 is MNHEY, CDR2 SMNVEV (reference sequence). This CDR3 contains 16 residues. Trimming cost V 3 bases and J 0 bases, with 12 bases left between them. The CDR3 DNA sequence: TGTGCCAGCAGTTTTCGTGCGGGCTTCTCTGGAAACACCATATATTTT. This encodes CASSFRAGFSGNTIYF.

In this sample, this clone turned up once. The genes are TRBV5-6 and TRBJ2-5; 9 nucleotides line up with TRBD1. The J segment lost 2 bases and the V segment lost 2 bases, leaving 7 bases of the junction unmatched. In germline, CDR1 is SGHDT, CDR2 YYEEEE. The CDR3 contains 16 residues. The CDR3 reads CASSLLGQGHQETQYF. Written as DNA, the CDR3 is TGTGCCAGCAGCTTATTAGGACAGGGGCATCAAGAGACCCAGTACTTC.

This clone was detected only a few times. The chain uses TRBV7-8 and TRBJ2-1; D is ambiguous. Germline CDR1 is SGHVS and CDR2 is FQNEAQ. V gave up 1 base and J gave up 7 bases, with 11 bases separating them. The CDR3 covers 14 residues. CDR3 amino acids: CASSLGNMRNEQFF. The DNA of the CDR3 is TGTGCCAGCAGCTTAGGTAATATGAGGAATGAGCAGTTCTTC.

The genes are TRBV6-1 and TRBJ2-3; D gene unclear. Trimming removed 0 bases at V and 2 bases at J, with 12 bases between. The germline gives CDR1 MNHNS, CDR2 SASEGT. This CDR3 region has 16 residues. Here the CDR3 reads CASSEAWLGLTDTQYF. The CDR3 nucleotides are TGTGCCAGCAGTGAAGCTTGGCTAGGCCTCACAGATACGCAGTATTTT.

The chain employs TRBV6-1 and TRBJ2-7, with 7 bases matching TRBD2. The V and J ends lost 2 bases and 4 bases, in that order; junction bases with no gene match: 8. Per the germline V gene, CDR1 is MNHNS and CDR2 is SASEGT. This CDR3 comprises 15 residues. The CDR3 loop is CASSELRGGPYEQYF. In DNA, the CDR3 is TGTGCCAGCAGTGAACTAAGGGGAGGGCCATACGAGCAGTACTTC.

The J gene is TRBJ2-3, the V gene TRBV12-5, with D unresolved. V dropped 0 bases and J dropped 0 bases, with 7 bases sitting between them. This CDR3 comprises 15 residues. Germline CDR1 is LGHNT and CDR2 is FRNRAP. For the CDR3, the DNA is TGTGCTAGTGGTTTGGTCTCGCGGAGCACAGATACGCAGTATTTT. Translated, it gives CASGLVSRSTDTQYF.

The V gene is TRBV7-9, the J gene TRBJ2-1; D possibly corresponds to TRBD1 (6 bases). CDR1 is SEHNR and CDR2 is FQNEAQ in the germline V gene (reference sequence). V was clipped by 2 bases and J by 6 bases, with 11 bases between them. The CDR3 runs 14 residues. The CDR3 sequence is CASSLFGQRNEQFF. CDR3 DNA: TGTGCCAGCAGCTTATTCGGACAGCGCAATGAGCAGTTCTTC.

This chain links TRBV11-3 with TRBJ2-1, with 10 bases identical to TRBD2. CDR3 size: 15 residues. Germline trimming cut 5 bases from V and 4 bases from J; bases unmatched to any gene: 5. The V gene's germline CDR1 is SGHNT and CDR2 YENEEA. Here the CDR3 reads CASSRGLARYNEQFF. The CDR3 DNA reads TGTGCCAGCAGCAGGGGACTAGCGCGATACAATGAGCAGTTCTTC.

The chain has TRBV5-1 and TRBJ1-2; tentative D call: TRBD1 (5 bases). CDR1 SGHRS and CDR2 YFSETQ come from the germline V gene. The CDR3 length is 14 residues. V was trimmed by 4 bases and J by 5 bases, leaving 15 bases between them. CDR3 amino acids: CASSLELTGYGYTF. DNA of the CDR3: TGCGCCAGCAGCCTGGAATTAACAGGATATGGCTACACCTTC.

The chain joins TRBV7-2 to TRBJ2-1; no clear D. Looked up from germline, CDR1 is SGHTA and CDR2 is FQGNSA. V gave up 5 bases and J gave up 0 bases, with 11 bases separating them. The CDR3 has 15 residues. CDR3 in amino acids: CASSLSRNSYNEQFF. CDR3 in DNA: TGTGCCAGCAGCCTTAGCCGAAACTCCTACAATGAGCAGTTCTTC.

The CDR3, as DNA: TGTGCCAGCAGTTACTCGGGCGTATCCTACGAGCAGTACTTC. Translated: CASSYSGVSYEQYF. The rearrangement uses TRBV6-5 and TRBJ2-7, with unresolved D. The V end lost 0 bases, the J end lost 1 base, and 7 bases lay between the germline ends. This CDR3 is 14 amino acids long. Germline V lookup: CDR1 MNHEY, CDR2 SVGAGI.

The count of this clone is one. The chain carries TRBV6-5 and TRBJ2-2, with 13 bases identical to TRBD2. V lost 4 bases and J lost 8; bases outside the gene matches: 7. The germline gives CDR1 MNHEY, CDR2 SVGAGI. The CDR3 has 16 residues. DNA for the CDR3: TGTGCCAGCAGTTTCTTGGGACTAGCGGGGTCTGGGGAGCTGTTTTTT. It codes for CASSFLGLAGSGELFF.

The V call is TRBV11-2, the J call TRBJ2-2; 14 bases are shared with TRBD2. The CDR3 is 15 residues long. The germline gives CDR1 SGHAT, CDR2 FQNNGV. V lost 8 bases to trimming and J lost 9 bases; unmatched junction nucleotides: 8. The CDR3 DNA sequence: TGTGCCAGCGCGGATGGGACTAGCGGGAGATGGGAGCTGTTTTTT. It yields the protein CASADGTSGRWELFF.

The chain recombines TRBV18 with TRBJ2-5, with D possibly being TRBD1 (6 bases). The V gene lost 1 base and the J gene lost 3 bases, with 12 bases spanning the gap. CDR3 size: 15 residues. CDR1 KGHSH and CDR2 LQKENI come from the germline V gene. The CDR3 nucleotides read TGTGCCAGCTCACCACTAGCAGGGGCAGAAGAGACCCAGTACTTC. Residues: CASSPLAGAEETQYF.

DNA of the CDR3: TGTGCCAGCAGTGAGGCAGGACTAGTAAAAGAGACCCAGTACTTC. This gives the protein CASSEAGLVKETQYF. The gene calls are TRBV2 and TRBJ2-5; 7 nucleotides line up with TRBD2. With V trimmed by 3 bases and J by 3 bases, 7 bases remained unmatched. The CDR3 runs 15 residues. Germline CDR1 reads SNHLY; CDR2 reads FYNNEI.

This clone is a singleton in its sample. The chain carries TRBV5-1 and TRBJ2-1; 9 nucleotides align to TRBD2. CDR1 and CDR2 (germline): SGHRS, YFSETQ. The CDR3 sequence is 16 residues long. V was clipped by 2 bases and J by 2 bases; unmatched bases: 5. The CDR3 coding sequence is TGCGCCAGCAGCTTACCCCTAGCGGGAACCTACAATGAGCAGTTCTTC. Amino acid sequence: CASSLPLAGTYNEQFF.

The rearrangement links TRBV18 to TRBJ2-7, with D tentatively TRBD2 (6 bases). Germline values: CDR1 KGHSH, CDR2 LQKENI. V was shortened by 6 bases and J by 0 bases, with 15 bases between the two germline ends. This CDR3 has 15 amino acids. CDR3 nucleotides: TGTGCCAGCTCCTCTATTGCGGGGTCCTCCTACGAGCAGTACTTC. Protein product: CASSSIAGSSYEQYF.